These 3 T cell receptor beta chains originate from one sample sequenced in a study of breast tumors, draining lymph nodes, adjacent tissues. Samples came from axillary lymph nodes draining the breast cancer. TCRdb reprocessed the multiplex PCR reads with MiXCR, giving one entry per CDR3 protein. The table has fewer than 200,000 distinct CDR3 sequences, roughly a third seen once. The sample comprised axillary lymph node tissue. The receptors shown here come from a female donor with breast cancer. Some clones in this sample may be carry-over from other donors' samples.

The chain is built from TRBV7-9 and TRBJ1-6; D unclear. Germline assignment: CDR1 SEHNR and CDR2 FQNEAQ (reference sequence). V was shortened by 6 bases and J by 10 bases, with 16 bases between the two germline ends. This CDR3 spans 14 amino acids. The CDR3 DNA sequence: TGTGCCAGCAGGGCAACGGGATCACCCTCACCCCTCCACTTT. Its protein product is CASRATGSPSPLHF.

Points on this clonotype: The junction and the germline gene differ at one end; a read error may be behind it. The rearrangement joins TRBV4-2 to TRBJ2-5; D is ambiguous. Per the germline V gene, CDR1 is LGHNA and CDR2 is YNFKEQ. This CDR3 contains 14 residues. The CDR3 nucleotides read TGTGACAGCAGCCAAAGGTGGGGTCAAGAGACCCAGTACTTC. Its protein product is CDSSQRWGQETQYF.

This clonotype was counted at least ten times. This chain connects TRBV10-3 to TRBJ2-2, with 8 bases matching TRBD1. The V segment lost 11 bases and the J segment 2 bases; nucleotides outside the gene matches: 7. The germline gives CDR1 ENHRY, CDR2 SYGVKD. The CDR3 is made up of 14 amino acids. DNA of the CDR3: TGTGCCGCCCGACAGGGGATAAACACCGGGGAGCTGTTTTTT. It specifies CAARQGINTGELFF.